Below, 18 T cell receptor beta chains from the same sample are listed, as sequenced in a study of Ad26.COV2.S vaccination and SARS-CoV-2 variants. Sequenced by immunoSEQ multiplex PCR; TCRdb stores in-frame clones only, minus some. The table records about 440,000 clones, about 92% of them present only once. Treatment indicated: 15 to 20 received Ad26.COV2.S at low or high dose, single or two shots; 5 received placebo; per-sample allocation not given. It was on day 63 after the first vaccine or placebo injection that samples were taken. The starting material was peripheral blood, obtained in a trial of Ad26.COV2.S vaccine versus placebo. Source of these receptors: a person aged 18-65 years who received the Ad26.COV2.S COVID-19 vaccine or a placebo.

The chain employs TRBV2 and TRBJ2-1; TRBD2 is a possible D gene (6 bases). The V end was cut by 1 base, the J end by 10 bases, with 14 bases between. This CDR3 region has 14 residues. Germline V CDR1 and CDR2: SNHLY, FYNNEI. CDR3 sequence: CASSEVNSGREQFF. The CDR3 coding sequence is TGTGCCAGCAGTGAAGTAAATAGCGGCAGAGAGCAGTTCTTC.

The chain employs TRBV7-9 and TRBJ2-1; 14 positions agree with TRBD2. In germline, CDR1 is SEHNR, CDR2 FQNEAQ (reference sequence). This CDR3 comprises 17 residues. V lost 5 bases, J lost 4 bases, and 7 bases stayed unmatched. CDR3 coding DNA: TGTGCCAGCAGCAGCAGGACTAGCGGGAGGATTTACAATGAGCAGTTCTTC. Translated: CASSSRTSGRIYNEQFF.

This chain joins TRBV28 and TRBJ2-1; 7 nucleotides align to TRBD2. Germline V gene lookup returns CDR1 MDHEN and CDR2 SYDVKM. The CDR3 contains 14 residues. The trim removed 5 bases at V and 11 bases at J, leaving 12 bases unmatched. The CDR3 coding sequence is TGTGCCAGCAGTCCCCACGGACTAGTAGAAAAGCAGTTCTTC. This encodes CASSPHGLVEKQFF. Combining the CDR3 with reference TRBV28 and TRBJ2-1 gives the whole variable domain DVKVTQSSRYLVKRTGEKVFLECVQDMDHENMFWYRQDPGLGLRLIYFSYDVKMKEKGDIPEGYSVSREKKERFSLILESASTNQTSMYLCASSPHGLVEKQFFGPGTRLTVL.

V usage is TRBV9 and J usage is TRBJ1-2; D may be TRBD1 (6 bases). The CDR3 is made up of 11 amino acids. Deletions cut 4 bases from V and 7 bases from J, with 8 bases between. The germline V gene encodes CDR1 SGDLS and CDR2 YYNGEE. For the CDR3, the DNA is TGTGCCAGCAGCACAGGGATTGGCTACACCTTC. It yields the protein CASSTGIGYTF. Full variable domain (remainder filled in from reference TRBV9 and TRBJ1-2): DSGVTQTPKHLITATGQRVTLRCSPRSGDLSVYWYQQSLDQGLQFLIQYYNGEERAKGNILERFSAQQFPDLHSELNLSSLELGDSALYFCASSTGIGYTFGSGTRLTVV.

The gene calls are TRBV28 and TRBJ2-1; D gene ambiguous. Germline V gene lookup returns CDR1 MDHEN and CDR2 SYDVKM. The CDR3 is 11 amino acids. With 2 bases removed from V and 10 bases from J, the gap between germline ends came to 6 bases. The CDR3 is CASSLADEQFF. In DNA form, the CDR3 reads TGTGCCAGCAGTTTAGCGGACGAGCAGTTCTTC. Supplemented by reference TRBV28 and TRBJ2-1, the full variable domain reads DVKVTQSSRYLVKRTGEKVFLECVQDMDHENMFWYRQDPGLGLRLIYFSYDVKMKEKGDIPEGYSVSREKKERFSLILESASTNQTSMYLCASSLADEQFFGPGTRLTVL.

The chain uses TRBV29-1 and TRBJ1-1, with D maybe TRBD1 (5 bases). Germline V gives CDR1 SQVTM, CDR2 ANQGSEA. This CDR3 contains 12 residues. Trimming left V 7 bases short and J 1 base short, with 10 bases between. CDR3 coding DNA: TGCAGCGCGGGACGGACGAACACTGAAGCTTTCTTT. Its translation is CSAGRTNTEAFF.

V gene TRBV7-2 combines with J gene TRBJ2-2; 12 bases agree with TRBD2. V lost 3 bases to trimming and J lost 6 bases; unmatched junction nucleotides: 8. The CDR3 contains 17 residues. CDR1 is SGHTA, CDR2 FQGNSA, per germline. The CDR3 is CASSFELAGGPPGELFF. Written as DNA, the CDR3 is TGTGCCAGCAGCTTCGAACTAGCGGGAGGCCCTCCCGGGGAGCTGTTTTTT.

CDR3 in DNA: TGTGCCAGCCTACCGGGACAGGGTTTCACCGGGGAGCTGTTTTTT. It encodes CASLPGQGFTGELFF. The chain combines TRBV7-9 with TRBJ2-2; 9 nucleotides line up with TRBD1. V lost 8 bases and J lost 4; bases outside the gene matches: 8. CDR1 and CDR2 from the germline V gene are SEHNR and FQNEAQ (reference sequence). This CDR3 comprises 15 residues.

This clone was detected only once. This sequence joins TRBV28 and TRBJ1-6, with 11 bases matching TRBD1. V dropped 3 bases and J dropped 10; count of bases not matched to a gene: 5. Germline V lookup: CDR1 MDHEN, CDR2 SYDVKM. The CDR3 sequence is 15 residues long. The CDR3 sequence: CASSLGTGGPSPLHF. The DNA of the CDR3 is TGTGCCAGCAGTTTGGGGACAGGGGGACCCTCACCCCTCCACTTT. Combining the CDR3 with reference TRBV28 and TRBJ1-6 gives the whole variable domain DVKVTQSSRYLVKRTGEKVFLECVQDMDHENMFWYRQDPGLGLRLIYFSYDVKMKEKGDIPEGYSVSREKKERFSLILESASTNQTSMYLCASSLGTGGPSPLHFGNGTRLTVT.

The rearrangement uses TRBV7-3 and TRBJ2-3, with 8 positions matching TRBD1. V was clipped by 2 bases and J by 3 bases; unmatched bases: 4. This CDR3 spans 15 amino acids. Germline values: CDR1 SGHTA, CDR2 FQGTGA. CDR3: CASSLVRGRTDTQYF. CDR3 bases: TGTGCCAGCAGCTTAGTCAGGGGGCGTACAGATACGCAGTATTTT.

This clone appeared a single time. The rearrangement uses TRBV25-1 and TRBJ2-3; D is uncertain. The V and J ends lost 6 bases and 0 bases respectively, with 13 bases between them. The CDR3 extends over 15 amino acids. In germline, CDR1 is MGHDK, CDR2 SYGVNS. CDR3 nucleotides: TGTGCCAGCAGCGAGCTAGGGTCTAGCACAGATACGCAGTATTTT. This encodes CASSELGSSTDTQYF.

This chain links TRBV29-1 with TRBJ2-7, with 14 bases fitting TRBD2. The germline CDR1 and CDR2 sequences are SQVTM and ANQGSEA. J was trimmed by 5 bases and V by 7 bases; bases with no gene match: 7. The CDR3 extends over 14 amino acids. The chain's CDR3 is CSAHGTSGRNEQYF. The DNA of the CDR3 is TGCAGCGCCCACGGGACTAGCGGGAGAAACGAGCAGTACTTC.

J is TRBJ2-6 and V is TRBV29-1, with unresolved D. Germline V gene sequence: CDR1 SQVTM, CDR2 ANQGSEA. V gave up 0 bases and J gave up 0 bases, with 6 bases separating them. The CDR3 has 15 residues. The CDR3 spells CSVEDLSSGANVLTF. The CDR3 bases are TGCAGCGTTGAAGACTTGAGCTCTGGGGCCAACGTCCTGACTTTC.

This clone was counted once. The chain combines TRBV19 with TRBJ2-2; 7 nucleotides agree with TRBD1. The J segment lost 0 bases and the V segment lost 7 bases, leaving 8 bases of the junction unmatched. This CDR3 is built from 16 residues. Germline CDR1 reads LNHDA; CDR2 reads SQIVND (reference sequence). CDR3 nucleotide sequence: TGTGCCAGTACCCCGAGGGGGCGGACGAACACCGGGGAGCTGTTTTTT. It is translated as CASTPRGRTNTGELFF.

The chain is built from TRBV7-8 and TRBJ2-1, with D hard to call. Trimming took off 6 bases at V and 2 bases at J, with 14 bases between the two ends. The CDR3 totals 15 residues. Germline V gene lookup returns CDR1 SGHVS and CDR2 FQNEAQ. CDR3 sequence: CASSHTALPYNEQFF. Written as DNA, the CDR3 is TGTGCCAGCAGTCACACGGCCCTTCCCTACAATGAGCAGTTCTTC.

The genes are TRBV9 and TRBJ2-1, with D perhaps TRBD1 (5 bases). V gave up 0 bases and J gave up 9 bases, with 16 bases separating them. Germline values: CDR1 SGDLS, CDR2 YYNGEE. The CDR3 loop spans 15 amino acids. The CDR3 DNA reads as TGTGCCAGCAGCGTAGAGGTAGTCCCGCAGGGTGAGCAGTTCTTC. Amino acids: CASSVEVVPQGEQFF.

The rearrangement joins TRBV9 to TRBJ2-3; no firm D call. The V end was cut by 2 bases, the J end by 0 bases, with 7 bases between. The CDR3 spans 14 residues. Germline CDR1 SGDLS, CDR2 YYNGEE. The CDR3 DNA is TGTGCCAGCAGCGTTGATACTAGCACAGATACGCAGTATTTT. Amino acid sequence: CASSVDTSTDTQYF.

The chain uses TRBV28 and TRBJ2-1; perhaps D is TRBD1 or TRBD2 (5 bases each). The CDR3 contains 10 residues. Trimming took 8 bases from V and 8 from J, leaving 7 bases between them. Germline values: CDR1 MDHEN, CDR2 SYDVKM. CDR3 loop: CASGGHEQFF. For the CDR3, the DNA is TGTGCCAGCGGGGGACATGAGCAGTTCTTC.